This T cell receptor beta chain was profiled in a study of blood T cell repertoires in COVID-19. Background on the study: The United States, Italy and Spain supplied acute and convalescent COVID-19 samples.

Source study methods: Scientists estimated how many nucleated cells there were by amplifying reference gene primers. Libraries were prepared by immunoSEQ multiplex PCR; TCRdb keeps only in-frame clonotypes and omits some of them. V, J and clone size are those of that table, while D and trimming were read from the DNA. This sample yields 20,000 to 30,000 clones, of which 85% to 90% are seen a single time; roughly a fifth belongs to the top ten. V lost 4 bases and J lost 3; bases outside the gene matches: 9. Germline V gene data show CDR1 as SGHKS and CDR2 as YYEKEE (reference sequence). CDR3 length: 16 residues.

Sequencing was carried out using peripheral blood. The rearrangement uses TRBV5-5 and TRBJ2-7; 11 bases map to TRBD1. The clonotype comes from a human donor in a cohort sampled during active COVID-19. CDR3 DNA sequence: TGTGCCAGCAGCATAACCGGGACAGGGGGTCTCTACGAGCAGTACTTC. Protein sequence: CASSITGTGGLYEQYF.